This TCR beta chain derives from a study of T cell changes during pregnancy in multiple sclerosis (dated by TCRdb to between 2017 and 2020). Notes on the research overall: The study looked at changes in the T cell repertoire across pregnancy in women with multiple sclerosis.

The CDR3 contains 17 residues, cysteine and phenylalanine counted. CDR3 DNA only is kept here, 51 bases in frame from base 1. CDR1 SGHNT and CDR2 YYREEE are derived from the germline V gene (reference sequence). V is pared back by 1 base and J by 0 bases, with 14 bases lying between the germline termini. Of note for this clone: Its antigen is currently not known. Per-base quality was not reported, and no clone a single base away is much larger than it.

The receptor library was made with the immunoSEQ multiplex PCR assay. What TCRdb holds here is the immuneACCESS table cut down to in-frame rearrangements. Part of the clones is not present; checked against another copy, under half of the missing clones reflect an unresolved V gene, and the others are unexplained. The sample has tens of thousands of clones on record, 75% to 90% of them singletons. The ten largest clonotypes hold around 3.2% of the sample. The material was CD4+ T cells from peripheral blood mononuclear cells, obtained in the first trimester of pregnancy. This TCR derives from a female donor in good health, enrolled as a control in a pregnancy study. The V and J genes are TRBV5-4 and TRBJ1-3, with a tentative D gene TRBD1 over 5 matching bases. This receptor has the CDR3 CASSLSPTANSGNTIYF. The nucleotide sequence reads as follows: TGTGCCAGCAGCTTGTCACCGACAGCTAACTCTGGAAACACCATATATTTT.